The entry below describes one TCR beta chain. Germline assignment: CDR1 ENHRY and CDR2 SYGVKD. V was cut by 6 bases and J by 5 bases, with 16 bases left in between. The CDR3 extends over 15 amino acids. These data are taken from a study of cytomegalovirus exposure and HLA in healthy donors. Primers included in the PCR were 60 Vbeta and 13 Jbeta primers. Assay: immunoSEQ multiplex PCR; the TCRdb copy retains only in-frame clones and omits some. Of tens of thousands of clones in the sample, roughly 74% were seen once. The sequenced sample was PBMCs. The TCR comes from a man aged 25 to 40 in good health and CMV-seronegative. The gene calls are TRBV10-3 and TRBJ2-2, with a possible D match to TRBD1 (6 bases). Here the CDR3 DNA reads TGTGCCATCAGGACAGGCGTTTCGGGGACCGGGGAGCTGTTTTTT. Its translation is CAIRTGVSGTGELFF.